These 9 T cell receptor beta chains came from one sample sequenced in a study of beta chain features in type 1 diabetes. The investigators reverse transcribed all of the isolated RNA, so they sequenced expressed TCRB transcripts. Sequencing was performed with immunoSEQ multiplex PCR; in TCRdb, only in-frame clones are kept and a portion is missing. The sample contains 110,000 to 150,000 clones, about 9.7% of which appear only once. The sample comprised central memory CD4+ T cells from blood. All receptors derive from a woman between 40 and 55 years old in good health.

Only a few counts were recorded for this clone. CDR3 in DNA: TGTGCCAGCAGTGAAGCGATGGGGGGTTCCTACGAGCAGTACTTC. Amino acid sequence: CASSEAMGGSYEQYF. The V gene is TRBV6-1, the J gene TRBJ2-7, with a weak D call TRBD2 (6 bases). The germline V gene encodes CDR1 MNHNS and CDR2 SASEGT. The V and J ends lost 0 bases and 1 base respectively, with 10 bases between them. CDR3 length: 15 amino acids.

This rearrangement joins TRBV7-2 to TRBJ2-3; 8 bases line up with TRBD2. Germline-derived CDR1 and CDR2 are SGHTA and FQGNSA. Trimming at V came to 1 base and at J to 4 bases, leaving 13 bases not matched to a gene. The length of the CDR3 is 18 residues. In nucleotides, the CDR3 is TGTGCCAGCAGCTTAGACTCGGGGGGGCCAATTGCAGCAGATACGCAGTATTTT. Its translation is CASSLDSGGPIAADTQYF.

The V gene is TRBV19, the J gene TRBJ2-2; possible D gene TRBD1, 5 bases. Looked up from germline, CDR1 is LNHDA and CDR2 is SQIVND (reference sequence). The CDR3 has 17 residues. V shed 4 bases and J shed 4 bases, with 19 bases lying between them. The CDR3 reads CASSTRRRGLRTGELFF. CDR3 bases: TGTGCCAGTAGTACGAGAAGAAGGGGCTTGCGCACCGGGGAGCTGTTTTTT.

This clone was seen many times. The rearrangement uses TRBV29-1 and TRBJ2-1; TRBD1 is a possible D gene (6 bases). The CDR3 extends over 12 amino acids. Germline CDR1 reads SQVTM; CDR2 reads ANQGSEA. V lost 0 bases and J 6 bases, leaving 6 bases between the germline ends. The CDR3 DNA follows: TGCAGCGTTGAAGACAGGGGCAATGAGCAGTTCTTC. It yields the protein CSVEDRGNEQFF.

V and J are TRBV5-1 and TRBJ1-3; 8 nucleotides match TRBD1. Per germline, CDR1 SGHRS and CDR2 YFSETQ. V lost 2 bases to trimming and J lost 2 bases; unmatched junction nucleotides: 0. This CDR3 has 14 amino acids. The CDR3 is CASSLQGAGNTIYF. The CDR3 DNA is TGCGCCAGCAGCTTACAGGGGGCTGGAAACACCATATATTTT.

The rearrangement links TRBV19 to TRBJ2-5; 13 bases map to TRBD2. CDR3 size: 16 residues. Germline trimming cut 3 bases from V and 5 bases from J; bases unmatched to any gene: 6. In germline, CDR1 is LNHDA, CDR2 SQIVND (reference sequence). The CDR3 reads CASSIQLAGGRETQYF. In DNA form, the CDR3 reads TGTGCCAGTAGTATCCAACTAGCGGGGGGGCGTGAGACCCAGTACTTC.

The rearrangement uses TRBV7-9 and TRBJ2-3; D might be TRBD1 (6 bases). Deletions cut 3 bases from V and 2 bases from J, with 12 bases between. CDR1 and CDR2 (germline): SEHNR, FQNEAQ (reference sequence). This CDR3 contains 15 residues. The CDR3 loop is CASSFDRRPTDTQYF. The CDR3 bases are TGTGCCAGCAGCTTCGACAGGAGGCCCACAGATACGCAGTATTTT.

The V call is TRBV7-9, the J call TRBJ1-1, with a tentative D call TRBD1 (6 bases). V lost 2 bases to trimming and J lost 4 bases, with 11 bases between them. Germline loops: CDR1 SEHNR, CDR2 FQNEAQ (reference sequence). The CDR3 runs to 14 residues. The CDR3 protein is CASSLQGKVTEAFF. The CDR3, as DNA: TGTGCCAGCAGCTTACAGGGGAAAGTCACTGAAGCTTTCTTT.

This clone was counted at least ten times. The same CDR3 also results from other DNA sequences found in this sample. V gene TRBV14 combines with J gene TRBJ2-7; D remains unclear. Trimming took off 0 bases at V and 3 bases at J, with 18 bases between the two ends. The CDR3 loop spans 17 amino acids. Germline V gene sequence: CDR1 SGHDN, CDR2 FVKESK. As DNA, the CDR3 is TGTGCCAGCAGCCAAGATCTTTCCCCGGGTTATAGCTACGAGCAGTACTTC. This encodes CASSQDLSPGYSYEQYF.